The rows below give T cell receptor beta chains drawn from one sample of a study of cytomegalovirus exposure and HLA in healthy donors. Using immunoSEQ multiplex PCR, the repertoire was profiled, and TCRdb retains in-frame clones only, with some absent. Of about 160,000 clones in the sample, about 80% were seen once. The sequenced sample consisted of PBMCs. Every receptor here comes from a man aged 25 to 40 in good health and CMV-seronegative. Each CDR3 is given with its conserved first and last residue. D genes are given only for firm matches. Clone size is not always given. Where it is, it says once, few, many or a class for expanded clones.

v_gene	d_gene	j_gene	abundance	CDR3nt	CDR3aa
TRBV14	-	TRBJ1-1	few	TGTGCCAGCAGCCAAGAGGCCAGGTTGAACACTGAAGCTTTCTTT	CASSQEARLNTEAFF
TRBV10-3	-	TRBJ2-3	-	TGTGCCATCAGTGAGGAGGACACAGATACGCAGTATTTT	CAISEEDTDTQYF
TRBV9	-	TRBJ2-7	once	TGTGCCAGCAGCGTAGAGCTTAGCGAAGCCCCACGGGAGCAGTACTTC	CASSVELSEAPREQYF
TRBV5-4	TRBD1	TRBJ2-5	few	TGTGCCAGCACCTCGGTTGGACAGGGGAGTGAGACCCAGTACTTC	CASTSVGQGSETQYF
TRBV6-6	-	TRBJ2-1	few	TGTGCCAGCAGTTACGTTACCTACAATGAGCAGTTCTTC	CASSYVTYNEQFF
TRBV12-5	TRBD2	TRBJ2-3	-	TGTGCTAGTGGTTTGTTCCCCCCTACACTAGCGGGAAAACCAATGCGCACAGATACGCAGTATTTT	CASGLFPPTLAGKPMRTDTQYF
TRBV19	-	TRBJ2-7	few	TGTGCCAGTAGTATAAGTGGCGGGACGACCTCTGAGAAGCAGTACTTC	CASSISGGTTSEKQYF
TRBV7-9	TRBD1	TRBJ2-5	-	TGTTCCAGCAGCCTACCGGGACAGGTCCTACAAGAGACCCAGTACTTC	CSSSLPGQVLQETQYF
TRBV4-3	-	TRBJ2-2	-	TGCGCCAGCAGCCAAGATCGGGACACCGGGGAGCTGTTTTTT	CASSQDRDTGELFF
TRBV27	TRBD1	TRBJ2-7	-	TGTGCCAGCAGTTTGGACAGGGGAGCCTACGAGCAGTACTTC	CASSLDRGAYEQYF
TRBV15	-	TRBJ2-1	-	TGTGCCACCAGCAGGGCGGGACTTTACAATGAGCAGTTCTTC	CATSRAGLYNEQFF
TRBV19	-	TRBJ1-1	-	TGTGCCAGTAGCCCCGGCCGGGGGGGGAGGTACACTGAAGCTTTCTTT	CASSPGRGGRYTEAFF
TRBV4-3	TRBD1	TRBJ2-1	-	TGCGCCAGCAGCCAAGATAGGACAGGGGGCGCTAGCTATGAGCAGTTCTTC	CASSQDRTGGASYEQFF
TRBV7-9	TRBD2	TRBJ2-7	-	TGTGCCAGCAGCTTACTAGCGGGCTCCTACGAGCAGTACTTC	CASSLLAGSYEQYF
TRBV7-9	TRBD1	TRBJ2-3	-	TGTGCCAGCAGCGTACAGGGGGAAGTAAATACGCAGTATTTT	CASSVQGEVNTQYF
TRBV7-8	TRBD1	TRBJ2-5	-	TGTGCCAGCAGCCGAGGAGGACAGGAGGCGACCCAGTACTTC	CASSRGGQEATQYF
TRBV18	TRBD1	TRBJ1-3	-	TGTGCCAGCTCCACAACTTCCCGGGACAGGGATGGAAACACCATATATTTT	CASSTTSRDRDGNTIYF
TRBV25-1	TRBD1	TRBJ1-1	-	TGTGCCAGCAGTGGAGGAACAGGGGCGGCTTTCTTT	CASSGGTGAAFF
TRBV7-9	TRBD2	TRBJ2-2	-	TGTGCCAGCAGTAAAGGACTAGCGGGGGGAACGAACACCGGGGAGCTGTTTTTT	CASSKGLAGGTNTGELFF
TRBV13	TRBD1	TRBJ2-1	-	TGTGCCAGCAGCCTAAAGGGACAGGGTAACAATGAGCAGTTCTTC	CASSLKGQGNNEQFF
TRBV5-1	-	TRBJ2-7	-	TGCGCCAGCCCGGGACAACCGACGCAGTACTTC	CASPGQPTQYF
TRBV9	TRBD2	TRBJ2-2	-	TGTGCCAGCAGCGTCTCCGGGACTAGCGGACCGGGGGACACCGGGGAGCTGTTTTTT	CASSVSGTSGPGDTGELFF
TRBV27	-	TRBJ1-1	-	TGTGCCAGCAGTTGGAGGGGAAGGACTGAAGCTTTCTTT	CASSWRGRTEAFF
TRBV10-3	-	TRBJ2-7	-	TGTGCCATCAGTGAATTCGGGAGTATGGAGCAGTACTTC	CAISEFGSMEQYF
TRBV5-4	-	TRBJ1-3	-	TGTGCCAGCAGCCATAGAACCCAGGGGTCGGGTGGAAACACCATATATTTT	CASSHRTQGSGGNTIYF
TRBV4-2	TRBD2	TRBJ2-1	-	TGTGCCAGCAGCCAGAAGCGGGGGGCCCACAATGAGCAGTTCTTC	CASSQKRGAHNEQFF
TRBV11-1	TRBD2	TRBJ2-1	-	TGTGCCAGCAGCTTAAGGAGGACTAGCGCCCACGATGAGCAGTTCTTC	CASSLRRTSAHDEQFF
TRBV5-4	TRBD1	TRBJ2-3	-	TGTGCCAGCAGCTTGGTAGGGCAGGGGGCCGGAGATACGCAGTATTTT	CASSLVGQGAGDTQYF
TRBV5-1	TRBD1	TRBJ2-7	-	TGCGCCAGCAGCCTTCGGACAGGCTCCGGCTACGAGCAGTACTTC	CASSLRTGSGYEQYF
TRBV18	TRBD1	TRBJ2-1	-	TGTGCCAGCTCACCAGCGGCAGGGGGCCCCTACAATGAGCAGTTCTTC	CASSPAAGGPYNEQFF
TRBV5-1	TRBD1	TRBJ1-2	-	TGCGCCAGCAGCTTGCAGGGGGAGGACTATGGCTACACCTTC	CASSLQGEDYGYTF
TRBV18	-	TRBJ2-1	-	TGTGCCAGCTCACTGGGGGCGGACACCACGATCTCCTACAATGAGCAGTTCTTC	CASSLGADTTISYNEQFF
TRBV18	-	TRBJ2-2	-	TGTGCCAGCTCAATACAGGCCCCTCCTAACACCGGGGAGCTGTTTTTT	CASSIQAPPNTGELFF
TRBV5-4	-	TRBJ1-1	-	TGTGCCAGCAGCTCCAGAACAGGGACCCCTGAAGCTTTCTTT	CASSSRTGTPEAFF
TRBV12-5	-	TRBJ2-1	once	TGTGCTAGTGGTTTGACAGGATCTTATGAGCAGTTCTTC	CASGLTGSYEQFF
TRBV19	-	TRBJ1-3	-	TGTGCCAGTACCCACGACATTGGTGTTCGGTCTGGAAACACCATATATTTT	CASTHDIGVRSGNTIYF
TRBV13	-	TRBJ2-1	-	TGTGCCAGCAGCTTAGGCTTTCTGGAGCGTAGGAACAATGAGCAGTTCTTC	CASSLGFLERRNNEQFF